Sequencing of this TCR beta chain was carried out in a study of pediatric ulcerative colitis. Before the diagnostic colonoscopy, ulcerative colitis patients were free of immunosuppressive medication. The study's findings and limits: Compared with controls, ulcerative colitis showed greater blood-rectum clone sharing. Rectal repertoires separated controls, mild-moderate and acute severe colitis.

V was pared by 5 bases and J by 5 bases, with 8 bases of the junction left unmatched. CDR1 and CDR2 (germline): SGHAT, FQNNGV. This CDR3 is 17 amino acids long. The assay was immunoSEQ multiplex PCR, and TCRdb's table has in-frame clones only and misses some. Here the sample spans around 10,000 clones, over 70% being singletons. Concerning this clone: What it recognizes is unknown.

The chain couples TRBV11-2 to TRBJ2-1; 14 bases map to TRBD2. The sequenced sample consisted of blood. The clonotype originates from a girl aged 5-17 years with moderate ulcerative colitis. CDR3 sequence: CASSPRLAGGPHNEQFF. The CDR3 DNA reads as TGTGCCAGCAGCCCGAGACTAGCGGGGGGGCCCCACAATGAGCAGTTCTTC.